The source of this T cell receptor beta chain is a study of cytotoxic CD8 clonotypes in ibrutinib-treated CLL. Study as a whole: Around 25 partial and 2 complete responses; at median roughly 68 months, approximately 15 remitted, approximately 12 progressed.

Investigators sought sequencing depths of between 1 in 200,000 and 1 in 1 million T cells. TCRdb's copy holds only in-frame clones and misses some; the assay was immunoSEQ multiplex PCR. The sample comprises 20,000 to 25,000 clones, around 68% of which are singletons, and approximately 30% rests with the top ten. Germline CDR1 reads SEHNR; CDR2 reads FQNEAQ (reference sequence). The J segment lost 4 bases and the V segment lost 3 bases, leaving 7 bases of the junction unmatched. This CDR3 contains 16 residues. J is TRBJ2-7 and V is TRBV7-9; 12 bases are shared with TRBD2. The TCR originated in a human donor with chronic lymphocytic leukemia. Sequences were derived from PBMCs, sampled before ibrutinib treatment. The DNA of the CDR3 is TGTGCCAGCAGCTTCGTTCCTAGCGGGAGGGGATACGAGCAGTACTTC. Amino acid sequence: CASSFVPSGRGYEQYF.